The rows below give T cell receptor beta chains drawn from one sample of a study of cytomegalovirus exposure and HLA in healthy donors. The assay was immunoSEQ multiplex PCR, and TCRdb's table has in-frame clones only and misses some. The table records approximately 150,000 clones, 75% to 90% of them present only once. The sequencing input was PBMCs. These TCRs come from a woman in her 30s in good health and CMV-seronegative. The CDR3 runs from the conserved cysteine through the conserved F or W. The D gene is left open where the match is weak. Part of the rows lack a size; the others show once, few, many or a class for expanded clones.

14	-	TRBV18	-	TRBJ1-1	CASSPLSTNTEAFF	TGTGCCAGCTCACCACTCAGTACGAACACTGAAGCTTTCTTT
13	few	TRBV7-6	TRBD1	TRBJ2-7	CASSSGTGYEQYF	TGTGCCAGCAGCTCTGGGACAGGCTACGAGCAGTACTTC
15	-	TRBV7-9	TRBD1	TRBJ2-7	CASSLANRGSDEQYF	TGTGCCAGCAGCTTAGCCAACAGGGGTAGCGACGAGCAGTACTTC
12	-	TRBV6-1	TRBD2	TRBJ2-7	CASGLAGGGQYF	TGTGCCAGCGGACTAGCGGGAGGGGGGCAGTACTTC
15	few	TRBV9	TRBD2	TRBJ2-2	CASSELAGVSGELFF	TGTGCCAGCAGCGAACTAGCGGGAGTATCCGGGGAGCTGTTTTTT
16	-	TRBV10-2	TRBD1	TRBJ1-1	CASSEHGTGVNTEAFF	TGCGCCAGCAGTGAACATGGGACAGGGGTGAACACTGAAGCTTTCTTT
17	once	TRBV27	TRBD1	TRBJ1-1	CASSGRGFTGVDTEAFF	TGTGCCAGCAGTGGGCGGGGATTTACAGGGGTGGACACTGAAGCTTTCTTT
14	once	TRBV19	-	TRBJ1-2	CASSITARTRGYTF	TGTGCCAGTAGTATAACGGCACGAACTAGGGGCTACACCTTC
17	-	TRBV7-9	TRBD2	TRBJ2-1	CASSFNPTSGKDNEQFF	TGTGCCAGCAGCTTTAACCCCACTAGCGGGAAAGACAATGAGCAGTTCTTC
19	-	TRBV7-3	TRBD2	TRBJ2-1	CASSSPGLAGVSSYNEQFF	TGTGCCAGCAGCTCTCCGGGACTAGCGGGAGTCTCCTCCTACAATGAGCAGTTCTTC
16	-	TRBV6-5	TRBD2	TRBJ2-5	CASSYSSGGAEETQYF	TGTGCCAGCAGTTACTCTAGCGGGGGGGCCGAAGAGACCCAGTACTTC
13	-	TRBV10-2	TRBD1	TRBJ2-7	CASSSGTGYEQYF	TGCGCCAGCAGCTCCGGGACAGGGTACGAGCAGTACTTC
16	-	TRBV30	TRBD1	TRBJ1-4	CAWSMGQVPFQEKLFF	TGTGCCTGGAGTATGGGACAGGTTCCCTTTCAAGAAAAACTGTTTTTT
19	once	TRBV19	TRBD1	TRBJ2-6	CATGGGSGTGVSGANVLTF	TGTGCCACCGGGGGGGGATCCGGGACAGGGGTCTCTGGGGCCAACGTCCTGACTTTC
19	-	TRBV7-8	TRBD1	TRBJ2-3	CASSPDRGLIRPGTDTQYF	TGTGCCAGCAGCCCGGACAGGGGGCTGATTCGCCCCGGCACAGATACGCAGTATTTT
15	-	TRBV15	-	TRBJ1-2	CATSRDTGSLYGYTF	TGTGCCACCAGCAGAGATACAGGGTCCCTCTATGGCTACACCTTC
16	-	TRBV4-2	TRBD2	TRBJ2-5	CASSQDLGTSLETQYF	TGTGCCAGCAGCCAAGATCTAGGGACTAGCCTGGAGACCCAGTACTTC
16	-	TRBV7-8	TRBD1	TRBJ2-7	CASSMKLDRSSYEQYF	TGTGCCAGCAGCATGAAACTGGACAGGTCTTCCTACGAGCAGTACTTC
15	-	TRBV19	TRBD1	TRBJ1-4	CASSLPRQGLRKLFF	TGTGCCAGTAGTCTCCCAAGACAGGGCCTCCGTAAACTGTTTTTT
17	-	TRBV25-1	TRBD1	TRBJ1-2	CASTGAGRQGEFCGYTF	TGTGCCAGCACGGGGGCAGGTAGACAGGGGGAATTCTGTGGCTACACCTTC
16	few	TRBV5-1	TRBD1	TRBJ1-1	CASSLVQGDWYTEAFF	TGCGCCAGCAGCTTGGTACAGGGGGATTGGTACACTGAAGCTTTCTTT
17	once	TRBV10-3	TRBD2	TRBJ2-3	CAIRGLTSGGAEDTQYF	TGTGCCATCAGGGGCCTGACTAGCGGGGGGGCGGAAGATACGCAGTATTTT
19	-	TRBV10-1	TRBD2	TRBJ2-5	CASSEGTSGSGFGQETQYF	TGCGCCAGCAGTGAGGGGACTAGCGGGAGTGGCTTCGGCCAAGAGACCCAGTACTTC
15	-	TRBV7-3	-	TRBJ2-5	CASSKTGGIQETQYF	TGTGCCAGCAGCAAAACCGGGGGAATCCAAGAGACCCAGTACTTC
13	-	TRBV18	-	TRBJ2-7	CASSSLPSGEQYF	TGTGCCAGCTCCTCCCTCCCCAGCGGCGAGCAGTACTTC
14	-	TRBV5-6	-	TRBJ2-5	CASSLGTLKETQYF	TGTGCCAGCAGCTTGGGGACACTTAAAGAGACCCAGTACTTC
16	-	TRBV5-1	TRBD2	TRBJ2-3	CASSTLAGGPTRTQYF	TGCGCCAGCAGCACACTAGCGGGAGGACCTACGCGAACGCAGTATTTT
13	once	TRBV2	TRBD2	TRBJ2-7	CASRLGLEYEQYF	TGTGCCAGCAGGTTGGGACTAGAATACGAGCAGTACTTC
16	-	TRBV7-2	-	TRBJ1-1	CASSLETYRVDTEAFF	TGTGCCAGCAGCTTAGAGACTTACAGGGTGGACACTGAAGCTTTCTTT
12	-	TRBV11-2	-	TRBJ2-7	CASSLRDNEQYF	TGTGCCAGCAGCTTGCGAGATAACGAGCAGTACTTC
13	-	TRBV28	-	TRBJ2-4	CASSLQGVSIQYF	TGTGCCAGCAGTCTCCAGGGCGTTAGCATTCAGTACTTC
17	-	TRBV9	-	TRBJ2-2	CASSSTLSGTGSGELFF	TGTGCCAGCAGCTCTACTCTCTCGGGAACGGGGTCCGGGGAGCTGTTTTTT
13	-	TRBV6-1	-	TRBJ2-2	CASRNRSTGELFF	TGTGCCAGCAGGAACAGGAGCACCGGGGAGCTGTTTTTT
14	-	TRBV5-1	TRBD1	TRBJ1-3	CASSWTGGGNTIYF	TGCGCCAGCAGCTGGACAGGGGGAGGAAACACCATATATTTT
17	-	TRBV18	TRBD2	TRBJ2-2	CASSPAGASGYTGELFF	TGTGCCAGCTCACCTGCAGGAGCTAGCGGATACACCGGGGAGCTGTTTTTT
13	-	TRBV5-1	-	TRBJ2-7	CASSLAQSYEQYF	TGCGCCAGCAGCTTGGCCCAGTCCTACGAGCAGTACTTC
13	-	TRBV6-1	-	TRBJ1-2	CASSQGYLDGYTF	TGTGCCAGCAGCCAGGGGTATTTGGATGGCTACACCTTC
16	few	TRBV5-6	-	TRBJ1-4	CASSPGTGGSNEKLFF	TGTGCCAGCAGCCCCGGCACCGGGGGATCGAATGAAAAACTGTTTTTT
13	-	TRBV9	-	TRBJ1-6	CASSPNYNSPLHF	TGTGCCAGCAGCCCTAATTATAATTCACCCCTCCACTTT